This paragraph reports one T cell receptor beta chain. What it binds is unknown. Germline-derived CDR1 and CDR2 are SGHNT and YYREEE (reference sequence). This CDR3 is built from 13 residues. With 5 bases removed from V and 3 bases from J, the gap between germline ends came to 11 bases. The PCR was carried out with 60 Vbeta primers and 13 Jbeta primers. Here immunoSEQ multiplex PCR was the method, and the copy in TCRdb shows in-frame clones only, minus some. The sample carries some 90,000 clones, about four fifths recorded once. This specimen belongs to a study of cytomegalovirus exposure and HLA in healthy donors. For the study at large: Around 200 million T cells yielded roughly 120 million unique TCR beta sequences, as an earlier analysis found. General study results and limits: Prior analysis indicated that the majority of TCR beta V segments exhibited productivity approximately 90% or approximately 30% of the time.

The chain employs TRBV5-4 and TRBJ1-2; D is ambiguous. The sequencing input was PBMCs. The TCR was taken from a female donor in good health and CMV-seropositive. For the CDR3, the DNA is TGTGCCAGCAGGACGACTTGGGACTATGGCTACACCTTC. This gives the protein CASRTTWDYGYTF.